One sample yielded the 32 T cell receptor beta chains listed below, sequenced in a study of T cells in Graves' hyperthyroidism and ophthalmopathy. Researchers amplified the TCR beta CDR3 regions from RNA transcripts. The TCR CDR3 first-round RT-PCR relied on the HTBI primer set. In TCRdb, the multiplex PCR reads were re-called with MiXCR into one record per CDR3 protein. The sample yields over 350,000 distinct CDR3 sequences, under 15% seen once. Material: blood. The source is a man between 18 and 29 years old with Graves' ophthalmopathy.

Here the CDR3 DNA reads TGTGCCAGCAGTTCGACCAATGAGCAGTTCTTC. Residues: CASSSTNEQFF. The rearrangement joins TRBV27 to TRBJ2-1; D ambiguous. V gave up 4 bases and J gave up 6 bases, with 4 bases separating them. CDR1 is MNHEY and CDR2 is SMNVEV in the germline V gene (reference sequence). The CDR3 sequence is 11 residues long.

The sample holds many counts of this clonotype. CDR3 DNA: TGTGCCAGCAGTTACTCGTTGGCGACAGGGTCCTACGAGCAGTACTTC. Translating it yields CASSYSLATGSYEQYF. V usage is TRBV6-2 or TRBV6-3 and J usage is TRBJ2-7; 7 bases agree with TRBD1. The CDR3 is 16 residues long. CDR1 is MNHEY, CDR2 SVGEGT, per germline. With 0 bases clipped from V and 1 base from J, the junction kept 6 bases outside the gene matches.

This clonotype was seen a single time. The chain uses TRBV5-1 and TRBJ2-7, with D tentatively TRBD2 (7 bases). Germline loops: CDR1 SGHRS, CDR2 YFSETQ. This CDR3 region has 15 residues. V lost 4 bases to trimming and J lost 1 base, with 15 bases between them. The CDR3 here is CASSGGGGESYEQYF. CDR3 DNA: TGCGCCAGCAGCGGGGGGGGGGGCGAATCCTACGAGCAGTACTTC.

In the case of this clonotype: A read error may explain this, as a much larger clone is one base away. V gene TRBV5-1 combines with J gene TRBJ2-1; no reliable D call. The end of the DNA fits TRBJ2-7 better, so the J call may be wrong. Germline V gives CDR1 SGHRS, CDR2 YFSETQ. The CDR3 is 12 residues long. This CDR3 reads CASSPVPNEQYF. CDR3 bases: TGCGCCAGCAGCCCTGTCCCCAATGAGCAGTACTTC.

This clonotype was detected many times. This sequence joins TRBV20-1 and TRBJ1-5, with 9 bases lining up with TRBD1. Germline CDR1 DFQATT, CDR2 SNEGSKA (reference sequence). The CDR3 extends over 16 amino acids. The J segment lost 2 bases and the V segment lost 5 bases, leaving 10 bases of the junction unmatched. The CDR3 DNA reads TGCAGTGCTGAAGGACAGGGGACTAGTGGCAATCAGCCCCAGCATTTT. Its protein product is CSAEGQGTSGNQPQHF.

This sequence joins TRBV6-5 and TRBJ2-7, with D tentatively TRBD1 or TRBD2 (5 bases each). The ends were cut back, 3 bases at V and 2 bases at J, with 14 bases in the middle. The CDR3 runs to 15 residues. Germline-derived CDR1 and CDR2 are MNHEY and SVGAGI. The CDR3 region is CASSYLGDGPYEQYF. The CDR3 nucleotides are TGTGCCAGCAGTTATTTGGGGGACGGTCCCTACGAGCAGTACTTC.

This clonotype was counted only a few times. The gene calls are TRBV4-2 and TRBJ2-3; TRBD2 matches 9 bases. Germline V gene lookup returns CDR1 LGHNA and CDR2 YNFKEQ. This CDR3 spans 15 amino acids. Trimming removed 4 bases from V and 3 bases from J; junction bases left unmatched: 5. CDR3 region: CASSLTTSGTDTQYF. CDR3 bases: TGTGCCAGCAGCCTCACGACTAGCGGAACAGATACGCAGTATTTT.

This clonotype was counted ten times or more. The rearrangement links TRBV27 to TRBJ2-7, with 10 bases fitting TRBD1. Germline CDR1 is MNHEY and CDR2 is SMNVEV (reference sequence). The CDR3 contains 16 residues. V gave up 3 bases and J gave up 3 bases; unmatched junction bases: 8. CDR3 region: CASSFFPGQGSYEQYF. In DNA form, the CDR3 reads TGTGCCAGCAGTTTCTTTCCGGGACAGGGGAGCTACGAGCAGTACTTC.

Remarks on this clonotype: Possible read error: a much larger clone is one base away. The chain is built from TRBV6-2 or TRBV6-3 and TRBJ2-7; TRBD1 might be the D (7 bases). The V end lost 9 bases, the J end lost 5 bases, and 17 bases lay between the germline ends. This CDR3 is built from 13 residues. Germline V gene sequence: CDR1 MNHEY, CDR2 SVGEGT. The DNA for the CDR3 is TGTGCCAGGAGCCAGACAGGGAGGCACGAGCAGTACTTC. Amino acid sequence: CARSQTGRHEQYF.

In this sample, this clonotype turned up many times. The chain employs TRBV2 and TRBJ1-5, with D perhaps matching TRBD1 (6 bases). Germline V gene data show CDR1 as SNHLY and CDR2 as FYNNEI. Trimming removed 7 bases from V and 1 base from J, with 11 bases in between. CDR3 length: 14 residues. In nucleotides, the CDR3 is TGTGCCAGCAAAGGCAGGGGAAGCAATCAGCCCCAGCATTTT. It yields the protein CASKGRGSNQPQHF.

To note about this clonotype: This could be a read error, since a much larger clone is one nucleotide away. The chain employs TRBV7-2 and TRBJ1-2; D remains ambiguous. The CDR3 totals 13 residues. Germline CDR1 is SGHTA and CDR2 is FQGNSA. CDR3 in DNA: TGTGCCAGCCGCTTAGGGTTCGGGTCCTTCTACACCTTC. Translating it yields CASRLGFGSFYTF. The full variable domain, rest sourced from reference TRBV7-2 and TRBJ1-2, is GAGVSQSPSNKVTEKGKDVELRCDPISGHTALYWYRQSLGQGLEFLIYFQGNSAPDKSGLPSDRFSAERTGGSVSTLTIQRTQQEDSAVYLCASRLGFGSFYTFGSGTRLTVV.

This clonotype was seen repeatedly, ten times or more. The CDR3 sequence is CASSQGTGVRYGYTF. The CDR3 nucleotides are TGTGCCAGCAGCCAGGGGACAGGGGTACGGTATGGCTACACCTTC. The genes are TRBV3-1 and TRBJ1-2; 10 bases match TRBD1. The CDR3 spans 15 residues. Looked up from germline, CDR1 is LGHDT and CDR2 is YNNKEL (reference sequence). V shed 3 bases and J 5 bases; nucleotides not matched to a gene: 6.

The genes are TRBV3-1 and TRBJ2-1, with a possible D match to TRBD2 (6 bases). The CDR3 runs to 16 residues. V was pared by 2 bases and J by 3 bases, with 14 bases between. Per the germline V gene, CDR1 is LGHDT and CDR2 is YNNKEL (reference sequence). The DNA for the CDR3 is TGTGCCAGCAGCCAACCTAACTTCGGGAGCTACAATGAGCAGTTCTTC. Protein sequence: CASSQPNFGSYNEQFF.

The chain couples TRBV6-1 to TRBJ2-3; 11 positions match TRBD2. From germline, CDR1 is MNHNS and CDR2 SASEGT. V was pared by 3 bases and J by 2 bases, with 4 bases of the junction left unmatched. The CDR3 is 16 amino acids. The CDR3 sequence is CASSDPSGRPTDTQYF. CDR3 DNA: TGTGCCAGCAGTGACCCTAGCGGGAGGCCCACAGATACGCAGTATTTT.

This clonotype has a count of ten or more. The chain joins TRBV11-2 to TRBJ2-3; 8 bases fit TRBD2. This CDR3 spans 18 amino acids. Trimming took 0 bases from V and 1 from J; bases not matched to a gene: 9. Germline lookup yields CDR1 SGHAT and CDR2 FQNNGV. CDR3 region: CASSLDRAGLDGTDTQYF. Here the CDR3 DNA reads TGTGCCAGCAGCTTAGACCGCGCGGGACTAGATGGCACAGATACGCAGTATTTT.

The sample holds many counts of this clonotype. The CDR3 sequence: CASSLSPADTQYF. CDR3 nucleotide sequence: TGTGCCAGCAGCTTATCCCCAGCAGATACGCAGTATTTT. The gene calls are TRBV7-8 and TRBJ2-3; D remains unclear. The CDR3 runs to 13 residues. Germline V CDR1 and CDR2: SGHVS, FQNEAQ. V shed 2 bases and J shed 4 bases, with 7 bases lying between them.

There are many counts of this clonotype. The chain is built from TRBV5-4 and TRBJ1-1; 8 positions agree with TRBD1. The V gene's germline CDR1 is SGHNT and CDR2 YYREEE (reference sequence). V dropped 3 bases and J dropped 6; count of bases not matched to a gene: 4. The CDR3 sequence is 13 residues long. CDR3 protein: CASSWQGASEAFF. DNA for the CDR3: TGTGCCAGCAGCTGGCAGGGGGCCTCTGAAGCTTTCTTT. The full variable domain, its missing parts supplied by reference TRBV5-4 and TRBJ1-1, is ETGVTQSPTHLIKTRGQQVTLRCSSQSGHNTVSWYQQALGQGPQFIFQYYREEENGRGNFPPRFSGLQFPNYSSELNVNALELDDSALYLCASSWQGASEAFFGQGTRLTVV.

This clonotype appeared many times. J is TRBJ2-3 and V is TRBV5-1; 7 bases fit TRBD2. CDR1 is SGHRS and CDR2 is YFSETQ in the germline V gene. V lost 3 bases to trimming and J lost 1 base; unmatched junction nucleotides: 8. This CDR3 region has 16 residues. The CDR3 spells CASSWQGAGGTDTQYF. The CDR3, as DNA: TGCGCCAGCAGCTGGCAAGGGGCGGGGGGCACAGATACGCAGTATTTT.

This clonotype has a count of ten or more. The chain carries TRBV20-1 and TRBJ2-1, with TRBD2 matching 9 bases. V dropped 0 bases and J dropped 7; count of bases not matched to a gene: 13. Germline CDR1 DFQATT, CDR2 SNEGSKA (reference sequence). The CDR3 contains 17 residues. The CDR3: CSARDPTTSGSVNEQFF. CDR3 nucleotides: TGCAGTGCTAGAGATCCAACGACTAGCGGAAGTGTGAATGAGCAGTTCTTC.

This clonotype was seen at least ten times. V is TRBV7-9 and J is TRBJ2-1; 7 nucleotides align to TRBD2. Trimming took 10 bases from V and 5 from J; bases not matched to a gene: 2. The germline V gene has CDR1 SEHNR and CDR2 FQNEAQ (reference sequence). The CDR3 contains 11 residues. Here the CDR3 reads CAIGGNNEQFF. The CDR3 region has the DNA TGTGCCATCGGGGGGAACAATGAGCAGTTCTTC. The full variable domain, its missing parts supplied by reference TRBV7-9 and TRBJ2-1, is DTGVSQNPRHKITKRGQNVTFRCDPISEHNRLYWYRQTLGQGPEFLTYFQNEAQLEKSRLLSDRFSAERPKGSFSTLEIQRTEQGDSAMYLCAIGGNNEQFFGPGTRLTVL.

This clonotype has a count of ten or more. The V call is TRBV5-6, the J call TRBJ2-3, with D perhaps matching TRBD1 (5 bases). V was clipped by 0 bases and J by 3 bases, with 14 bases between them. In germline, CDR1 is SGHDT, CDR2 YYEEEE. CDR3 size: 16 residues. For the CDR3, the DNA is TGTGCCAGCAGCTTGGTGACAGCTACCCTAACAGATACGCAGTATTTT. Its protein product is CASSLVTATLTDTQYF.

This clonotype was observed at least ten times. The chain is built from TRBV24-1 and TRBJ1-1, with no clear D. The CDR3 is 13 residues long. Trimming stripped 6 bases from V and 1 base from J, with 8 bases between. From germline, CDR1 is KGHDR and CDR2 SFDVKD. CDR3: CATSNLWNTEAFF. CDR3 in DNA: TGTGCCACCAGTAATCTGTGGAACACTGAAGCTTTCTTT.

In this sample, this clonotype turned up many times. This sequence joins TRBV7-2 and TRBJ2-5; D unresolved. Germline CDR1 and CDR2: SGHTA and FQGNSA. V lost 3 bases to trimming and J lost 5 bases, with 10 bases between them. The CDR3 has 13 amino acids. CDR3: CASSLRLGETQYF. The CDR3 region has the DNA TGTGCCAGCAGCTTGCGTCTAGGGGAGACCCAGTACTTC. The full variable domain, its missing parts supplied by reference TRBV7-2 and TRBJ2-5, is GAGVSQSPSNKVTEKGKDVELRCDPISGHTALYWYRQSLGQGLEFLIYFQGNSAPDKSGLPSDRFSAERTGGSVSTLTIQRTQQEDSAVYLCASSLRLGETQYFGPGTRLLVL.

This clonotype was counted many times. The chain links TRBV12-3 or TRBV12-4 to TRBJ2-5; either TRBD1 or TRBD2 may supply D (5 bases each). Trimming stripped 7 bases from V and 4 bases from J, with 16 bases between. There are 14 residues in the CDR3. DNA of the CDR3: TGTGCCAGCACTTCCGGGACGACGGGAGAGACCCAGTACTTC. This codes for CASTSGTTGETQYF.

J is TRBJ2-3 and V is TRBV7-2; D is possibly TRBD1 or TRBD2 (5 bases each). Germline CDR1 and CDR2: SGHTA and FQGNSA. The CDR3 is made up of 13 amino acids. The V gene lost 5 bases and the J gene lost 6 bases, with 12 bases spanning the gap. The CDR3 is CASSASGRDTQYF. The CDR3 bases are TGTGCCAGCAGCGCTTCGGGACGGGATACGCAGTATTTT. Filled out from reference TRBV7-2 and TRBJ2-3, the complete variable domain reads GAGVSQSPSNKVTEKGKDVELRCDPISGHTALYWYRQSLGQGLEFLIYFQGNSAPDKSGLPSDRFSAERTGGSVSTLTIQRTQQEDSAVYLCASSASGRDTQYFGPGTRLTVL.

The V call is TRBV5-5, the J call TRBJ2-2, with D unresolved. Germline V gene sequence: CDR1 SGHKS, CDR2 YYEKEE (reference sequence). This CDR3 has 13 amino acids. V lost 5 bases and J lost 7, with 12 bases in between. CDR3: CASSPGSHGELFF. In nucleotides, the CDR3 is TGTGCCAGCAGTCCCGGTTCACACGGGGAGCTGTTTTTT.

In its sample, this clonotype was seen many times. The chain has TRBV5-1 and TRBJ2-2; 13 nucleotides line up with TRBD2. This CDR3 region has 16 residues. Germline V CDR1 and CDR2: SGHRS, YFSETQ. J lost 6 bases, V lost 4 bases, and 6 bases had no gene match. This CDR3 is CASSPGLAGTAGELFF. In nucleotides, the CDR3 is TGCGCCAGCAGCCCGGGACTAGCGGGAACTGCCGGGGAGCTGTTTTTT.

This clonotype has a count of ten or more. The chain combines TRBV6-1 with TRBJ1-5, with 7 bases fitting TRBD1. V lost 5 bases, J lost 0 bases, and 13 bases stayed unmatched. Germline V gives CDR1 MNHNS, CDR2 SASEGT. This CDR3 contains 18 residues. The CDR3 loop is CASSTRTGDFYSNQPQHF. Written as DNA, the CDR3 is TGTGCCAGCAGTACGCGGACAGGCGATTTCTATAGCAATCAGCCCCAGCATTTT.

This clonotype was observed at least ten times. The chain recombines TRBV12-3 or TRBV12-4 with TRBJ2-1; D perhaps matches TRBD2 (5 bases). This CDR3 is built from 15 residues. With 3 bases removed from V and 8 bases from J, the gap between germline ends came to 17 bases. Here the CDR3 reads CASSLSETQRDEQFF. The CDR3 DNA follows: TGTGCCAGCAGTTTGAGCGAGACACAGAGGGATGAGCAGTTCTTC.

This clonotype was seen at least ten times. The V and J genes are TRBV27 and TRBJ1-5; D call uncertain. Germline CDR1 reads MNHEY; CDR2 reads SMNVEV (reference sequence). The CDR3 is made up of 13 amino acids. V dropped 3 bases and J dropped 6 bases, with 9 bases sitting between them. The CDR3 DNA is TGTGCCAGCAGTTTGGGTAGCGGTCAGCCCCAGCATTTT. This sequence encodes CASSLGSGQPQHF.

This clonotype has ten or more counts. This chain connects TRBV7-8 to TRBJ2-5; TRBD1 might be the D (6 bases). Germline V gene lookup returns CDR1 SGHVS and CDR2 FQNEAQ. This CDR3 comprises 17 residues. Trimming shortened V by 2 bases and J by 1 base, and 17 bases separated the two germline ends. CDR3 DNA: TGTGCCAGCAGCTTACAGCACCCACGGACAGTCCAAGAGACCCAGTACTTC. Amino acids: CASSLQHPRTVQETQYF.

This clonotype was counted ten times or more. The chain carries TRBV3-1 and TRBJ1-1; 7 bases match TRBD1. V shed 5 bases and J 4 bases; nucleotides not matched to a gene: 10. Germline-derived CDR1 and CDR2 are LGHDT and YNNKEL (reference sequence). The CDR3 runs to 15 residues. CDR3: CASSNRDRRGTEAFF. In DNA, the CDR3 is TGTGCCAGCAGCAACCGGGACAGACGAGGCACTGAAGCTTTCTTT.